Only a few counts were recorded for the clone carrying this T cell receptor (beta chain). RNA transcripts served as template for amplifying TCR beta CDR3 sequences. HTBI primers primed a first-round RT-PCR, and a second-round multiplex PCR followed. TCRdb re-analysed the multiplex PCR reads in MiXCR, keeping a single row per CDR3 protein. The sample carries more than 1,000,000 distinct CDR3 sequences, roughly two fifths recorded once. This specimen comes from a study of Graves' ophthalmopathy and Graves' hyperthyroidism. The sample taken for sequencing was peripheral blood or thyroid tissue (not recorded which). This TCR came from an adult man with Graves' hyperthyroidism.

CDR3 region: CASSLWTGVPGELFF. The CDR3 nucleotides are TGTGCCAGCAGCTTGTGGACAGGGGTCCCCGGGGAGCTGTTTTTT. The chain employs TRBV7-2 and TRBJ2-2; 9 bases are shared with TRBD1. There are 15 residues in the CDR3. The V segment lost 3 bases and the J segment 6 bases; nucleotides outside the gene matches: 5. CDR1 is SGHTA and CDR2 is FQGNSA in the germline V gene.